These 18 T cell receptor beta chains were sequenced from one sample in a study of blood T cell repertoires in COVID-19. Produced via immunoSEQ multiplex PCR; TCRdb's table is partial and in-frame only. The sample carries around 42,000 clones, approximately 86% recorded once. The material sequenced was peripheral blood. The receptors shown here come from a man between 65 and 79 years old with acute or convalescent COVID-19.

V is TRBV28 and J is TRBJ1-3; D unresolved. The V gene lost 8 bases and the J gene lost 0 bases, with 11 bases spanning the gap. The CDR3 covers 14 residues. CDR1 is MDHEN and CDR2 is SYDVKM in the germline V gene. The CDR3 DNA reads as TGTGCCAGCCATCCCGGGTCCTCTGGAAACACCATATATTTT. Amino acid sequence: CASHPGSSGNTIYF.

The CDR3 DNA reads TGCGCCAGCAGCCAAGATCGCGGATCCGGGGAGCTGTTTTTT. Amino acid sequence: CASSQDRGSGELFF. V is TRBV4-3 and J is TRBJ2-2, with D unresolved. Germline V gene data show CDR1 as LGHNA and CDR2 as YSLEER. With 0 bases removed from V and 6 bases from J, the gap between germline ends came to 8 bases. This CDR3 spans 14 amino acids.

The gene calls are TRBV6-5 and TRBJ1-2, with 10 bases identical to TRBD1. The germline V gene encodes CDR1 MNHEY and CDR2 SVGAGI. J lost 6 bases, V lost 5 bases, and 9 bases had no gene match. The CDR3 sequence is 15 residues long. CDR3 DNA: TGTGCCAGCAGTCCTTCTCCGGGACAGGGGAATGGCTACACCTTC. It translates to CASSPSPGQGNGYTF.

V usage is TRBV5-4 and J usage is TRBJ1-6; D remains ambiguous. Trimming shortened V by 4 bases and J by 10 bases, and 12 bases separated the two germline ends. Germline-derived CDR1 and CDR2 are SGHNT and YYREEE (reference sequence). The CDR3 extends over 13 amino acids. CDR3 sequence reads: CASSPDKYSPLHF. The CDR3, as DNA: TGTGCCAGCAGCCCAGACAAGTACTCACCCCTCCACTTT. Filled out from reference TRBV5-4 and TRBJ1-6, the complete variable domain reads ETGVTQSPTHLIKTRGQQVTLRCSSQSGHNTVSWYQQALGQGPQFIFQYYREEENGRGNFPPRFSGLQFPNYSSELNVNALELDDSALYLCASSPDKYSPLHFGNGTRLTVT.

The sample holds a few counts of this clone. The chain carries TRBV10-2 and TRBJ2-1, with D maybe TRBD1 (6 bases). Trimming took 6 bases from V and 0 from J, leaving 15 bases between them. Per germline, CDR1 WSHSY and CDR2 SAAADI. The CDR3 runs 16 residues. CDR3 sequence reads: CASRPQTGSSYNEQFF. The CDR3 nucleotides are TGCGCCAGCAGGCCACAAACAGGGAGCTCCTACAATGAGCAGTTCTTC.

The chain carries TRBV6-5 and TRBJ2-1; TRBD2 matches at 9 bases. This CDR3 spans 14 amino acids. CDR1 and CDR2 (germline): MNHEY, SVGAGI. The V segment lost 7 bases and the J segment 7 bases; nucleotides outside the gene matches: 8. The CDR3 DNA follows: TGTGCCAGCACGGCGGGAGGGCCTTGGAATGAGCAGTTCTTC. It codes for CASTAGGPWNEQFF.

V is TRBV29-1 and J is TRBJ1-1; TRBD1 matches at 10 bases. The CDR3 loop spans 14 amino acids. From germline, CDR1 is SQVTM and CDR2 ANQGSEA. V was clipped by 7 bases and J by 3 bases; unmatched bases: 8. CDR3 sequence reads: CSALTGGPDTEAFF. The CDR3 nucleotides are TGCAGCGCACTGACAGGGGGCCCGGACACTGAAGCTTTCTTT.

This clone was observed a handful of times. The rearrangement uses TRBV27 and TRBJ2-7, with a tentative D call TRBD1 (6 bases). The ends were cut back, 6 bases at V and 0 bases at J, with 12 bases in the middle. CDR1 is MNHEY, CDR2 SMNVEV, per germline (reference sequence). The CDR3 loop spans 14 amino acids. As DNA, the CDR3 is TGTGCCAGCAGGCGTACAGGGTTCTCCTACGAGCAGTACTTC. It is translated as CASRRTGFSYEQYF.

This clone was found once. J is TRBJ1-5 and V is TRBV27, with 9 bases matching TRBD1. Unmatched junction bases numbered 11, after V lost 4 bases and J lost 7 bases. This CDR3 is 16 amino acids long. Germline CDR1 is MNHEY and CDR2 is SMNVEV (reference sequence). The CDR3 bases are TGTGCCAGCAGTTCGTCCCGGGACAGGGTGGGGCAGCCCCAGCATTTT. Encoded protein: CASSSSRDRVGQPQHF.

The chain links TRBV18 to TRBJ1-1; D gene uncertain. V gave up 6 bases and J gave up 5 bases, with 7 bases separating them. The V gene's germline CDR1 is KGHSH and CDR2 LQKENI. The CDR3 has 11 amino acids. The chain's CDR3 is CASSGGTEAFF. Written as DNA, the CDR3 is TGTGCCAGCTCCGGCGGGACTGAAGCTTTCTTT.

This chain connects TRBV7-3 to TRBJ2-5; TRBD2 matches at 11 bases. Germline CDR1 SGHTA, CDR2 FQGTGA. V was pared by 3 bases and J by 5 bases, with 2 bases of the junction left unmatched. The CDR3 is 14 amino acids. For the CDR3, the DNA is TGTGCCAGCAGCTTCGGACTAGCGGGCGAGACCCAGTACTTC. Translated, it gives CASSFGLAGETQYF.

This clone was seen more than once but under ten times. This same CDR3 is encoded by further DNA sequences in the sample. The chain combines TRBV30 with TRBJ1-1; D is uncertain. The germline V gene encodes CDR1 GTSNPN and CDR2 SVGIG (reference sequence). The V and J ends lost 0 bases and 0 bases respectively, with 5 bases between them. The CDR3 has 13 amino acids. CDR3 DNA sequence: TGTGCCTGGAGTGTACAAGTGAACACTGAAGCTTTCTTT. Its protein product is CAWSVQVNTEAFF.

The rearrangement uses TRBV20-1 and TRBJ2-5; D remains unclear. Trimming stripped 3 bases from V and 5 bases from J, with 7 bases between. In germline, CDR1 is DFQATT, CDR2 SNEGSKA (reference sequence). The CDR3 totals 11 residues. The CDR3: CSASIRETQYF. The DNA of the CDR3 is TGCAGTGCTAGTATCAGGGAGACCCAGTACTTC.

In DNA form, the CDR3 reads TGTGCCAGCCGGAGACAGATTAGCAATCAGCCCCAGCATTTT. Protein sequence: CASRRQISNQPQHF. This sequence joins TRBV2 and TRBJ1-5; weak D call: TRBD1 (5 bases). V lost 8 bases, J lost 0 bases, and 11 bases lay in between. This CDR3 has 14 amino acids. The germline V gene encodes CDR1 SNHLY and CDR2 FYNNEI. Complete variable domain (other parts from reference TRBV2 and TRBJ1-5): EPEVTQTPSHQVTQMGQEVILRCVPISNHLYFYWYRQILGQKVEFLVSFYNNEISEKSEIFDDQFSVERPDGSNFTLKIRSTKLEDSAMYFCASRRQISNQPQHFGDGTRLSIL.

The V and J genes are TRBV9 and TRBJ1-5; the match to TRBD1 covers 7 bases. This CDR3 contains 13 residues. Germline-derived CDR1 and CDR2 are SGDLS and YYNGEE. Trimming removed 4 bases from V and 9 bases from J; junction bases left unmatched: 7. CDR3 nucleotide sequence: TGTGCCAGCAGCCAGACAGGGACGGGGCCCCAGCATTTT. Translation gives CASSQTGTGPQHF.

This chain uses TRBV2 with TRBJ2-5, with TRBD2 as a possible D gene (6 bases). CDR3 length: 15 residues. Germline loops: CDR1 SNHLY, CDR2 FYNNEI. The ends were cut back, 4 bases at V and 2 bases at J, with 14 bases in the middle. This CDR3 is CASSAQGTVQETQYF. The DNA for the CDR3 is TGTGCCAGCAGTGCTCAAGGGACTGTACAAGAGACCCAGTACTTC.

The genes are TRBV4-3 and TRBJ1-1, with D uncertain. The ends were cut back, 2 bases at V and 1 base at J, with 8 bases in the middle. The CDR3 sequence is 14 residues long. Germline V gene sequence: CDR1 LGHNA, CDR2 YSLEER. DNA for the CDR3: TGCGCCAGCAGCCAACCTCGGGGGAACACTGAAGCTTTCTTT. As protein: CASSQPRGNTEAFF.

The chain combines TRBV6-2 or TRBV6-3 with TRBJ1-1; D is unclear. V lost 4 bases and J 10 bases, leaving 10 bases between the germline ends. Germline CDR1 and CDR2: MNHEY and SVGEGT. The CDR3 length is 11 residues. DNA of the CDR3: TGTGCCAGCAGTTCTTGGTGGAGAGCTTTCTTT. This sequence encodes CASSSWWRAFF.